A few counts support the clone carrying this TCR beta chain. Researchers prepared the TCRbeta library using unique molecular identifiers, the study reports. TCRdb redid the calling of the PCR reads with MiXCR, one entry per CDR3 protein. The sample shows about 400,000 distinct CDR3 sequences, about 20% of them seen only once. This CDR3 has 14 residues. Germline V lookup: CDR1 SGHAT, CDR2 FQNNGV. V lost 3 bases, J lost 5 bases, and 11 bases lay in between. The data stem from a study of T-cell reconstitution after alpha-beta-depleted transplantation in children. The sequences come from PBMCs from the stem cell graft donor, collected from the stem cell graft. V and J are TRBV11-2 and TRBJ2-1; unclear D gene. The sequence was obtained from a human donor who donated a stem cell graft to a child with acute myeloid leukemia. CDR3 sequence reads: CASSFSYQDNEQFF. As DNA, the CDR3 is TGTGCCAGCAGCTTTTCATACCAAGACAATGAGCAGTTCTTC.